The rows below give T cell receptor beta chains drawn from one sample of a study of blood T cells in healthy people across ages. TCRdb fed the 5' RACE reads into MiXCR, producing one record per CDR3 protein. Of over 1.5 million distinct CDR3 sequences in the sample, roughly 50% are singletons; the top ten hold less than 2.5%. What was sequenced was blood. The receptor set was obtained from a middle-aged woman in good health. Both conserved end residues are part of each CDR3. The D gene is left open where the match is weak. Clone size is stated in some rows and not others, as once, few, many or a class when expanded.

V	D	size	J	length	DNA	CDR3
TRBV12-3/TRBV12-4	TRBD1	.	TRBJ1-4	14	TGTGCCAGCAGTGTTTCGACAGGGTTGGAAAAACTGTTTTTT	CASSVSTGLEKLFF
TRBV4-1	.	.	TRBJ1-6	16	TGCGCCAGCAGCCATCCCAGGACAGAGCTGAATTCACCCCTCCACTTT	CASSHPRTELNSPLHF
TRBV7-9	TRBD1	few	TRBJ1-2	17	TGTGCCAGCAGCTTTGGGACAGGGGCCAATCTTCGGTATGGCTACACCTTC	CASSFGTGANLRYGYTF
TRBV7-2	.	few	TRBJ2-6	16	TGTGCCAGCACAAACCGGGTGCTAGCTGGGGCCAACGTCCTGACTTTC	CASTNRVLAGANVLTF
TRBV20-1	TRBD1	.	TRBJ1-2	12	TGCGCTAAGCCCCAGGGGGCAGGTGGCTACACCTTC	CAKPQGAGGYTF
TRBV6-4	.	.	TRBJ1-1	15	TGTGCCAGCACCCCGAGGGGCAGGGAGAACACTGAAGCTTTCTTT	CASTPRGRENTEAFF
TRBV6-2/TRBV6-3	.	few	TRBJ2-3	15	TGTGCCAGCAGTTACTCCAGTCTTCGCACAGATACGCAGTATTTT	CASSYSSLRTDTQYF
TRBV4-2	.	few	TRBJ1-6	17	TGTGCCAGCAGCCAAAGAGATGGGGCAAGTCAAAATTCACCCCTCCACTTT	CASSQRDGASQNSPLHF
TRBV3-1	TRBD2	.	TRBJ2-1	15	TGTGCCAGCAGCTCAAGCGGGGGGGCAACCAATGAGCAGTTCTTC	CASSSSGGATNEQFF
TRBV7-2	TRBD1	.	TRBJ2-5	15	TGTGCCAGCAGCTCGGGACAGGGGAATTTGGAGACCCAGTACTTC	CASSSGQGNLETQYF
TRBV7-2	.	.	TRBJ2-3	12	TGTGCCTGCAGCTTTCAGTTTGCTACGCAGTATTTT	CACSFQFATQYF
TRBV5-1	.	.	TRBJ2-7	14	TGCGCCAGCAGCGAACAGGGTACCAAAAACATCCAGTACTTC	CASSEQGTKNIQYF
TRBV3-1	TRBD2	.	TRBJ2-1	14	TGTGCCAGCACCACGGGACTAGTTGGACATGAGCAGTTCTTC	CASTTGLVGHEQFF
TRBV5-5	.	few	TRBJ2-5	16	TGTGCCAGCAGCAACGGTGGCGCGAGGGTCCAAGAGACCCAGTACTTC	CASSNGGARVQETQYF
TRBV28	TRBD1	.	TRBJ1-2	15	TGTGCCAGCAGTTTAGTTACAGGGGGAAACTATGGCTACACCTTC	CASSLVTGGNYGYTF
TRBV7-2	TRBD2	.	TRBJ2-5	15	TGTGCCAGCAGCCCCAGGCTAGCGGGGACGGAGACCCAGTACTTC	CASSPRLAGTETQYF
TRBV3-1	.	.	TRBJ2-5	17	TGTGCCAGCAGCCAAGGAGCCCCCGATGATTTCCAAGAGACCCAGTACTTC	CASSQGAPDDFQETQYF
TRBV28	.	.	TRBJ1-5	16	TGTGCCAGCAGCAACAGGGCTTCCCTCAGCAATCAGCCCCAGCATTTT	CASSNRASLSNQPQHF
TRBV9	.	once	TRBJ1-3	13	TGTGCCAGCAGCGGGGTGGCTGGAAACACCATATATTTT	CASSGVAGNTIYF
TRBV20-1	TRBD1	.	TRBJ1-4	14	TGCAGTGCAAACCCCGCGACAGGGAATGAAAAACTGTTTTTT	CSANPATGNEKLFF
TRBV4-1	TRBD1	few	TRBJ1-2	16	TGCGCCAGCAGCCCAGCGGGGACAGGGCTGGGCTATGGCTACACCTTC	CASSPAGTGLGYGYTF
TRBV12-3/TRBV12-4	.	.	TRBJ1-5	12	TGTGCCAGCACCATCCCCCCCCAGCCCCAGCATTTT	CASTIPPQPQHF
TRBV5-5	.	.	TRBJ2-2	19	TGTGCCAGCAGCGTCATCCCTTTGACCGGGACGGCGAACACCGGGGAGCTGTTTTTT	CASSVIPLTGTANTGELFF
TRBV5-1	.	few	TRBJ1-2	14	TGCGCCAGCAGCTGGGACATCCTTGACTATGGCTACACCTTC	CASSWDILDYGYTF
TRBV18	TRBD1	.	TRBJ1-5	13	TGTGCCAGCTCACAGGGGGCGGCGGAGCCCCAGCATTTT	CASSQGAAEPQHF
TRBV15	TRBD1	few	TRBJ2-5	14	TGTGCCACCAGCAGAGCTGGGACAGGGGAGACCCAGTACTTC	CATSRAGTGETQYF
TRBV12-3/TRBV12-4	.	many	TRBJ1-6	13	TGTGCCAGCAGTTTTGACCGATATTCACCCCTCCACTTT	CASSFDRYSPLHF
TRBV28	.	few	TRBJ1-2	13	TGTGCCAGCCCAGATGGGGACCAGTATGGCTACACCTTC	CASPDGDQYGYTF
TRBV3-1	.	few	TRBJ1-6	14	TGTGCCAGCAGCCAGGGGCAGGGCTATTCACCCCTCCACTTT	CASSQGQGYSPLHF
TRBV7-9	.	.	TRBJ2-3	15	TGTGCCAGCAGCTTAAGCGCAGGGATGGCAGATACGCAGTATTTT	CASSLSAGMADTQYF
TRBV7-2	.	.	TRBJ2-1	11	TGTGCCAGCACCAGCTATGATGAGCAGTTCTTC	CASTSYDEQFF
TRBV20-1	TRBD1	.	TRBJ1-2	15	TGCAGTGCTAGAGGGGCCGACAGGGGGCTGGGTGGCTACACCTTC	CSARGADRGLGGYTF
TRBV12-3/TRBV12-4	.	few	TRBJ2-3	14	TGTGCCAGCAGTTTCAAGCAGGGAACAGATACGCAGTATTTT	CASSFKQGTDTQYF
TRBV9	.	.	TRBJ2-3	15	TGTGCCAGCAGCGTAGCTGCGGTCTACACAGATACGCAGTATTTT	CASSVAAVYTDTQYF
TRBV12-3/TRBV12-4	TRBD1	.	TRBJ1-5	15	TGTGCCAGCAGTCCCGGGACAGGGGCCCTTCAGCCCCAGCATTTT	CASSPGTGALQPQHF
TRBV20-1	TRBD2	.	TRBJ2-5	14	TGCAGTGCTAAAGGACGAGCGGGGAACAATGAGCAGTACTTC	CSAKGRAGNNEQYF
TRBV7-2	.	few	TRBJ2-1	10	TGTGCCAGCAGCTTAGCTGAGCAGTTCTTC	CASSLAEQFF
TRBV6-5	.	few	TRBJ1-2	16	TGTGCCAGCAGTCCCTCAACGGGACACAGGATCTATGGCTACACCTTC	CASSPSTGHRIYGYTF
TRBV3-1	.	few	TRBJ2-7	13	TGTGCCAGCAGCCAAGACACAACCTACGAGCAGTACTTC	CASSQDTTYEQYF
TRBV5-1	TRBD1	few	TRBJ1-2	16	TGCGCCAGCAGCTTGGGAACAGGGGGCTCGGACTATGGCTACACCTTC	CASSLGTGGSDYGYTF
TRBV5-6	TRBD1	few	TRBJ1-2	13	TGTGCCAGCAGCCGAGGACAGGGGGAAGGCTACACCTTC	CASSRGQGEGYTF
TRBV29-1	TRBD1	.	TRBJ1-2	14	TGCAGCACCCTAGGAGGGGACAGGAACTATGGCTACACCTTC	CSTLGGDRNYGYTF
TRBV29-1	.	.	TRBJ2-6	14	TGCAGCGTGGGACCGGGTTATGGGGCCAACGTCCCGACTTTC	CSVGPGYGANVPTF
TRBV20-1	TRBD2	.	TRBJ2-3	20	TGCAGTGCTAGAGGGGGGGGCTCTACTAGCGGGGGGGTCCTCACAGATACGCAGTATTTT	CSARGGGSTSGGVLTDTQYF
TRBV11-2	TRBD1	few	TRBJ2-1	15	TGTGCCAGCAGCAAGACAGGGGGTCACTACAATGAGCAGTTCTTC	CASSKTGGHYNEQFF
TRBV2	TRBD1	.	TRBJ1-2	12	TGTGCCAGCAAGCAGGGGGCGGGTGGCTACACCTTC	CASKQGAGGYTF
TRBV6-5	.	.	TRBJ2-5	16	TGTGCCAGCAGTCCCGGACGGCGGCCGGGACAAGAGACCCAGTACTTC	CASSPGRRPGQETQYF
TRBV10-3	.	few	TRBJ2-6	16	TGTGCCCCAGGGTGTCCAGGCCTCTCTGGGGCCAACGTCCTGACTTTC	CAPGCPGLSGANVLTF
TRBV10-3	.	.	TRBJ2-5	12	TGTGCCATCAGCGAGGTAGAGGGTGACCAGTACTTC	CAISEVEGDQYF
TRBV20-1	.	few	TRBJ1-4	14	TGCAGTGCTAAACACATGATGACTAATGAAAAACTGTTTTTT	CSAKHMMTNEKLFF
TRBV7-7	.	.	TRBJ2-1	13	TGTGCTAGCAGCTTTGAGAATAACAATGAGCAGTTCTTC	CASSFENNNEQFF